The 15 T cell receptor beta chains below come from one sample, sequenced in a study of radiotherapy plus CTLA-4 blockade in lung cancer. Data came from immunoSEQ multiplex PCR; TCRdb stores just in-frame clones and leaves some out. The sample has 60,000 to 70,000 clones, 65% to 80% seen once. The material was peripheral blood, obtained from a patient treated with radiotherapy plus ipilimumab. The receptors here all came from a human donor with non-small cell lung cancer who had a complete response to radiotherapy plus ipilimumab.

This chain connects TRBV30 to TRBJ1-1; the D is unclear. CDR1 is GTSNPN and CDR2 is SVGIG in the germline V gene (reference sequence). CDR3 size: 16 residues. V lost 2 bases, J lost 1 base, and 17 bases lay in between. CDR3 nucleotide sequence: TGTGCCTGGAGTTTCCGCCGTCTTGGCGGGAACACTGAAGCTTTCTTT. Protein sequence: CAWSFRRLGGNTEAFF.

The chain carries TRBV27 and TRBJ1-5, with D unclear. CDR3 size: 13 residues. Germline V gives CDR1 MNHEY, CDR2 SMNVEV (reference sequence). Trimming removed 3 bases at V and 6 bases at J, with 9 bases between. The CDR3 region has the DNA TGTGCCAGCAGTTTTCTTTTGGGTCAGCCCCAGCATTTT. It specifies CASSFLLGQPQHF.

V gene TRBV27 combines with J gene TRBJ2-1, with 11 bases aligning to TRBD2. Germline CDR1 reads MNHEY; CDR2 reads SMNVEV (reference sequence). This CDR3 is 14 amino acids long. V dropped 2 bases and J dropped 6; count of bases not matched to a gene: 0. CDR3 nucleotides: TGTGCCAGCAGTTTACTAGCGGGAGGCAATGAGCAGTTCTTC. It codes for CASSLLAGGNEQFF.

This chain connects TRBV5-4 to TRBJ2-1; 12 nucleotides line up with TRBD2. CDR3 length equals 16 residues. J gave up 3 bases and V 4 bases, and 5 bases lay outside the gene matches. CDR1 and CDR2 (germline): SGHNT, YYREEE (reference sequence). CDR3 residues: CASSSGTSGYYNEQFF. CDR3 in DNA: TGTGCCAGCAGCAGCGGGACTAGCGGGTACTACAATGAGCAGTTCTTC.

This chain links TRBV7-9 with TRBJ1-1; no definite D call. The CDR3 has 15 amino acids. Germline V gene data show CDR1 as SEHNR and CDR2 as FQNEAQ (reference sequence). V lost 4 bases, J lost 1 base, and 13 bases lay in between. The CDR3 here is CASSSPSNENTEAFF. CDR3 nucleotide sequence: TGTGCCAGCAGCTCGCCCTCAAACGAGAACACTGAAGCTTTCTTT.

The V call is TRBV28, the J call TRBJ1-2; D unresolved. Germline-derived CDR1 and CDR2 are MDHEN and SYDVKM. The CDR3 extends over 14 amino acids. V lost 8 bases, J lost 1 base, and 14 bases lay in between. The CDR3 reads CASLSGGDNYGYTF. In nucleotides, the CDR3 is TGTGCCAGCCTTTCGGGAGGAGATAACTATGGCTACACCTTC.

This chain uses TRBV5-1 with TRBJ1-1; D is uncertain. The CDR3 has 13 amino acids. CDR1 and CDR2 (germline): SGHRS, YFSETQ. V was cut by 0 bases and J by 0 bases, with 3 bases left in between. The CDR3 loop is CASSLALNTEAFF. The CDR3 DNA is TGCGCCAGCAGCTTGGCATTGAACACTGAAGCTTTCTTT.

Notes on this clone: One end of the junction is discordant with germline, which a read error may explain. The chain carries TRBV6-1 and TRBJ1-5, with no clear D. Germline loops: CDR1 MNHNS, CDR2 SASEGT. This CDR3 has 14 residues. The CDR3 is CVSIPSTVNQPQHF. The CDR3 DNA follows: TGTGTCAGCATACCCTCGACGGTCAATCAGCCCCAGCATTTT.

The rearrangement uses TRBV27 and TRBJ1-1; the match to TRBD1 covers 9 bases. From germline, CDR1 is MNHEY and CDR2 SMNVEV (reference sequence). There are 16 residues in the CDR3. Trimming took 5 bases from V and 5 from J; bases not matched to a gene: 12. The CDR3 sequence is CASSNYRGQVRTEAFF. In nucleotides, the CDR3 is TGTGCCAGCAGTAACTACAGGGGGCAAGTGAGAACTGAAGCTTTCTTT.

The chain is built from TRBV5-6 and TRBJ2-6; D gene unclear. The V gene lost 5 bases and the J gene lost 2 bases, with 5 bases spanning the gap. The germline V gene encodes CDR1 SGHDT and CDR2 YYEEEE. This CDR3 has 13 residues. The CDR3 sequence: CASRGAGANVLTF. CDR3 nucleotide sequence: TGTGCCAGCAGGGGCGCTGGGGCCAACGTCCTGACTTTC.

This chain joins TRBV6-4 and TRBJ1-3; no definite D call. This CDR3 comprises 16 residues. Trimming took 4 bases from V and 0 from J, leaving 13 bases between them. CDR1 is MRHNA, CDR2 SNTAGT, per germline. For the CDR3, the DNA is TGTGCCAGCAGTGGGTTTCTCGGAACCTCTGGAAACACCATATATTTT. Amino acids: CASSGFLGTSGNTIYF.

V gene TRBV10-3 combines with J gene TRBJ2-1; a weak D match, TRBD2 (5 bases). Germline lookup yields CDR1 ENHRY and CDR2 SYGVKD. The CDR3 has 12 residues. V was clipped by 6 bases and J by 5 bases, with 8 bases between them. The DNA of the CDR3 is TGTGCCATCAGGGAGGAAAACAATGAGCAGTTCTTC. It yields the protein CAIREENNEQFF.

The gene calls are TRBV9 and TRBJ1-1; tentative D call: TRBD1 (6 bases). CDR1 and CDR2 from the germline V gene are SGDLS and YYNGEE. This CDR3 spans 14 amino acids. V lost 2 bases to trimming and J lost 7 bases, with 15 bases between them. The CDR3 DNA reads as TGTGCCAGCAGCGTGGGGGAAGGGACACATGAAGCTTTCTTT. It translates to CASSVGEGTHEAFF.

The chain employs TRBV5-4 and TRBJ1-5; D remains unclear. The length of the CDR3 is 13 residues. V was shortened by 4 bases and J by 4 bases, with 9 bases between the two germline ends. Germline values: CDR1 SGHNT, CDR2 YYREEE (reference sequence). In DNA, the CDR3 is TGTGCCAGCAGCCCGGAGGGAAATCAGCCCCAGCATTTT. Its translation: CASSPEGNQPQHF.

The CDR3: CASTAGGLSTDTQYF. In DNA form, the CDR3 reads TGTGCCAGCACGGCGGGAGGGCTCTCAACAGATACGCAGTATTTT. The chain carries TRBV14 and TRBJ2-3; 9 bases map to TRBD2. With 7 bases clipped from V and 3 bases from J, the junction kept 8 bases outside the gene matches. The CDR3 is 15 amino acids. Germline-derived CDR1 and CDR2 are SGHDN and FVKESK.